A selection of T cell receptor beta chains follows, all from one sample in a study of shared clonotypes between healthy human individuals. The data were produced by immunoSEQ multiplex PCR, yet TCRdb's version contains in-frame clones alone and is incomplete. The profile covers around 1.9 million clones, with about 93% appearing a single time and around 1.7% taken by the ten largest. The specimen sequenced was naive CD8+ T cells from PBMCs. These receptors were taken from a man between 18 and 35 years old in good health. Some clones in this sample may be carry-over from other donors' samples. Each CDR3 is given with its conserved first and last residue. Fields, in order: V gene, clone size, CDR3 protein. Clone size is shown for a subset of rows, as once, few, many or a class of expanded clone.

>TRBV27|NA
CASSPGLAGAVRADTQYF
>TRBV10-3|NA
CAISDITTPTGSYEQYF
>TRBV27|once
CASSLSRSSLVDGYTF
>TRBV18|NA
CASSPEVRAPIYGYTF
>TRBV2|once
CASSGSAGQGIYEQYF
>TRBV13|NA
CASSLSLRAAETQYF
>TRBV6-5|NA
CASSNDRAGNEKLFF
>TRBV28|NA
CASSYRTAYEQYF
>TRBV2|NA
CASVTTRHEQYF
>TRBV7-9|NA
CASSLGTRQEKAQYF
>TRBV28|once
CASSFGLGEQFF
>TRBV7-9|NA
CASTTPDLTSGPNYNEQFF
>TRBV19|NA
CASRPGGYNEQFF
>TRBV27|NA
CASSSDGNQPQHF
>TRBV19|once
CASSMRAGGLSSYEQYF
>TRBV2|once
CASSGRTEETQYF
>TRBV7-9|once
CASSSLSGYTGELFF
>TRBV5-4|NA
CASGGEGVEQFF
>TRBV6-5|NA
CASCQMPYEQYF
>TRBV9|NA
CASTLRGNYGYTF
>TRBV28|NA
CASSLPKTSGSREQFF
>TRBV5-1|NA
CASSLGGPYGYTF
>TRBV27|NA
CASSSPGLAGIYEQYF
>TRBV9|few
CASSVADTSYGYTF
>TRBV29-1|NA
CSVERTVNYGYTF
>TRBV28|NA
CASSLSGGTGEQYF
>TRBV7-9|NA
CASSLDTHTDTQYF
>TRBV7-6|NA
CASSLFAYNEQFF
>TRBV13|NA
CASSYGTGGRLSAFF
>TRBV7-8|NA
CASSLRAVPAETQYF
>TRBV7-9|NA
CASSKLGPGAQETQYF
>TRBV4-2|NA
CASSQAEGTTSYEQYF